The 21 T cell receptor beta chains below were found in one sample sequenced in a study of regulatory T cells in long-lasting Graves disease (dated by TCRdb to the early 2020s). Receptor libraries were prepared by multiplex PCR. The data were produced on an Illumina HiSeq 4000. CDR3 regions were amplified by Arm-PCR with iRepertoire HTBI primers to construct TCR beta libraries. The public reads were run again by TCRdb, first through fastp at Q25 and then through MiXCR, and only productive beta chains were kept. For every CDR3 protein sequence, its rows merge into one entry that carries the most common genes and DNA. The sample includes roughly 350,000 distinct CDR3 sequences, with over 15% observed a single time. Roughly 29% of the sample lies in the top ten. The sample's time point, from its label and the paper: newly diagnosed GD, antithyroid drugs for less than 3 months. RNA was extracted from PBMCs in TRIzol for both TCR sequencing and RNA sequencing.

The same specimen was also included in a second study, on T cells in Graves' hyperthyroidism and ophthalmopathy.

The starting material was peripheral blood mononuclear cells (PBMCs), obtained at new diagnosis, from a patient treated with antithyroid drugs. All receptors come from a man aged 40-49 years with Graves disease. Donor details come from another sample of the same person, matched by shared clones.

This clonotype has only a few counts. V is TRBV11-2 and J is TRBJ1-2, with a weak D call TRBD1 (6 bases). This CDR3 spans 13 amino acids. Germline lookup yields CDR1 SGHAT and CDR2 FQNNGV. The V and J ends lost 5 bases and 5 bases respectively, with 12 bases between them. CDR3 coding DNA: TGTGCCAGCAGCCAACAGGGAGGATATGGCTACACCTTC. Translation gives CASSQQGGYGYTF.

Notes on this clonotype: Possible read error: a much larger clone is one base away. The chain carries TRBV28 and TRBJ2-3; D call uncertain. V gave up 8 bases and J gave up 0 bases, with 12 bases separating them. Germline V gene sequence: CDR1 MDHEN, CDR2 SYDVKM. CDR3 length: 14 amino acids. CDR3 nucleotides: TGTGCCAGCTCACCACCGGCCAGCACAGATACGCAGTATTTT. It specifies CASSPPASTDTQYF.

The rearrangement uses TRBV6-1 and TRBJ1-6, with D possibly TRBD1 on 5 matching bases. Germline V gene sequence: CDR1 MNHNS, CDR2 SASEGT. The CDR3 totals 15 residues. The V end lost 11 bases, the J end lost 0 bases, and 14 bases lay between the germline ends. CDR3 loop: CACFGGSSYNSPLHF. The CDR3, as DNA: TGTGCCTGCTTCGGGGGGAGCTCCTATAATTCACCCCTCCACTTT.

This clonotype was observed at least ten times. This chain links TRBV5-1 with TRBJ1-2, with 8 bases that match TRBD1. The junction had 13 bases not matched to a gene; V was cut back by 3 bases and J by 6 bases. This CDR3 has 16 residues. The V gene's germline CDR1 is SGHRS and CDR2 YFSETQ. The CDR3 region is CASSSTHTGGSDGYTF. CDR3 nucleotides: TGCGCCAGCAGCTCCACCCACACAGGGGGTTCTGATGGCTACACCTTC.

This clonotype was seen a few times. A clone one base away is much larger, so this may be a read error. The chain is built from TRBV3-1 and TRBJ1-4; 8 bases line up with TRBD1. Germline values: CDR1 LGHDT, CDR2 YNNKEL (reference sequence). The CDR3 is 14 amino acids. DNA for the CDR3: TGTGTCAGCAGCCCGGACAGGGTGGGGGAAAAACTGTTTTTT. It specifies CVSSPDRVGEKLFF.

Remarks on this clonotype: One end of the junction varies from germline; a read error may be responsible. The CDR3 sequence is CAGRAREAFF. The CDR3 DNA reads TGTGCCGGCAGGGCCAGGGAAGCTTTCTTT. This chain connects TRBV6-1 to TRBJ1-1; D is perhaps TRBD1 (5 bases). Germline V CDR1 and CDR2: MNHNS, SASEGT. This CDR3 comprises 10 residues.

Only a few counts were recorded for this clonotype. Possible read error: a much larger clone is one base away. The chain carries TRBV3-1 and TRBJ2-3; D might be TRBD2 (6 bases). This CDR3 contains 14 residues. Germline assignment: CDR1 LGHDT and CDR2 YNNKEL (reference sequence). V was clipped by 1 base and J by 3 bases, with 8 bases between them. The CDR3 DNA sequence: TGTGCCAGCAGCCAAGCTCGGGGGACAGATACGCAGTATTTT. It specifies CASSQARGTDTQYF.

The chain has TRBV6-1 and TRBJ2-3, with TRBD2 as a possible D gene (6 bases). In germline, CDR1 is MNHNS, CDR2 SASEGT. This CDR3 has 17 amino acids. The V end was cut by 6 bases, the J end by 3 bases, with 22 bases between. The CDR3 region is CASRTFKSGLPTDTQYF. As DNA, the CDR3 is TGTGCCAGCAGAACCTTCAAAAGCGGGTTACCAACAGATACGCAGTATTTT.

In this sample, this clonotype turned up many times. The gene calls are TRBV11-3 and TRBJ2-1; TRBD1 might be the D (6 bases). The CDR3 has 16 residues. CDR1 SGHNT and CDR2 YENEEA come from the germline V gene. Trimming took off 1 base at V and 2 bases at J, with 12 bases between the two ends. The CDR3 protein is CASSLGGQGPYNEQFF. CDR3 DNA: TGTGCCAGCAGCTTAGGGGGGCAGGGCCCCTACAATGAGCAGTTCTTC.

The chain employs TRBV6-1 and TRBJ1-1; D is possibly TRBD1 (6 bases). Trimming stripped 6 bases from V and 4 bases from J, with 15 bases between. Per the germline V gene, CDR1 is MNHNS and CDR2 is SASEGT. The CDR3 totals 14 residues. CDR3 region: CASSWGQKFTEAFF. CDR3 coding DNA: TGTGCCAGCAGCTGGGGACAAAAATTCACTGAAGCTTTCTTT.

This clonotype was found many times. The chain is built from TRBV7-3 and TRBJ2-1, with 9 bases lining up with TRBD1. CDR3 size: 12 residues. Trimming at V came to 6 bases and at J to 13 bases, leaving 7 bases not matched to a gene. Germline CDR1 is SGHTA and CDR2 is FQGTGA. The CDR3 nucleotides read TGTGCCAGCAGTTCTGGGACAGGGAAACAGTTCTTC. This encodes CASSSGTGKQFF.

This clonotype was observed at least ten times. The gene calls are TRBV12-3 or TRBV12-4 and TRBJ1-2; the match to TRBD1 covers 8 bases. The CDR3 runs 14 residues. V lost 5 bases to trimming and J lost 7 bases; unmatched junction nucleotides: 9. CDR3 coding DNA: TGTGCCAGCAGTCGCCGAGGACAGGGTCCTGGCTACACCTTC. It encodes CASSRRGQGPGYTF.

The chain uses TRBV5-6 and TRBJ1-1; TRBD1 matches 8 bases. CDR1 SGHDT and CDR2 YYEEEE come from the germline V gene. V was clipped by 4 bases and J by 7 bases; unmatched bases: 9. The CDR3 covers 14 residues. The CDR3 protein is CASSHGQGTGEAFF. Here the CDR3 DNA reads TGTGCCAGCAGCCATGGACAGGGAACAGGTGAAGCTTTCTTT.

This clonotype showed up many times. This chain links TRBV11-2 with TRBJ2-3, with 8 bases identical to TRBD1. Per the germline V gene, CDR1 is SGHAT and CDR2 is FQNNGV. The CDR3 sequence is 19 residues long. V dropped 0 bases and J dropped 3; count of bases not matched to a gene: 14. The chain's CDR3 is CASSLEFGWTGMSTDTQYF. Written as DNA, the CDR3 is TGTGCCAGCAGCTTAGAATTTGGGTGGACAGGGATGTCGACAGATACGCAGTATTTT.

This clonotype has only a few counts. The chain uses TRBV28 and TRBJ1-5; a possible D gene is TRBD1 (6 bases). Germline V gene lookup returns CDR1 MDHEN and CDR2 SYDVKM. The V and J ends lost 10 bases and 4 bases respectively, with 17 bases between them. This CDR3 is 14 amino acids long. The CDR3 nucleotides read TGTGCCACCACAGGACAGCCACCGAATCAGCCCCAGCATTTT. Residues: CATTGQPPNQPQHF.

This clonotype was counted ten times or more. This chain joins TRBV10-3 and TRBJ2-1; 8 nucleotides line up with TRBD2. Losses at the gene ends were 5 bases for V and 3 bases for J; bases not matched to a gene: 18. Germline V gene data show CDR1 as ENHRY and CDR2 as SYGVKD. The CDR3 runs 19 residues. DNA of the CDR3: TGTGCCATCAGTCACCCAAATGGACTAGCCAATCAACACTACAATGAGCAGTTCTTC. This sequence encodes CAISHPNGLANQHYNEQFF.

This clonotype was counted at least ten times. V gene TRBV29-1 combines with J gene TRBJ2-3; unclear D gene. Trimming shortened V by 3 bases and J by 5 bases, and 9 bases separated the two germline ends. Germline loops: CDR1 SQVTM, CDR2 ANQGSEA. The CDR3 has 12 residues. The CDR3, as DNA: TGCAGCGTTGAGTCAGCTCAAGATACGCAGTATTTT. Translated: CSVESAQDTQYF.

This clonotype was seen repeatedly, ten times or more. The rearrangement links TRBV5-1 to TRBJ2-3; D is possibly TRBD1 or TRBD2 (6 bases each). Trimming pared 4 bases from V and 2 bases from J, leaving 14 bases between. The CDR3 has 15 residues. Germline loops: CDR1 SGHRS, CDR2 YFSETQ. CDR3 nucleotide sequence: TGCGCCAGCAGCCGGACGGGGGCGATCACAGATACGCAGTATTTT. It specifies CASSRTGAITDTQYF. The full variable domain, with the rest looked up from reference TRBV5-1 and TRBJ2-3, is KAGVTQTPRYLIKTRGQQVTLSCSPISGHRSVSWYQQTPGQGLQFLFEYFSETQRNKGNFPGRFSGRQFSNSRSEMNVSTLELGDSALYLCASSRTGAITDTQYFGPGTRLTVL.

As DNA, the CDR3 is TGCAGTGCGTGGGGGAACTATGGCTACACCTTC. The encoded protein is CSAWGNYGYTF. The rearrangement joins TRBV20-1 to TRBJ1-2; TRBD1 is a possible D gene (5 bases). CDR1 and CDR2 (germline): DFQATT, SNEGSKA (reference sequence). This CDR3 is 11 amino acids long. V lost 6 bases to trimming and J lost 2 bases, with 7 bases between them.

Points on this clonotype: The junction departs from the called germline gene at one end, perhaps through a read error. This chain joins TRBV5-5 and TRBJ2-7; 15 nucleotides align to TRBD2. From germline, CDR1 is SGHKS and CDR2 YYEKEE (reference sequence). The CDR3 length is 17 residues. In DNA form, the CDR3 reads TGTGCCAGCAGCAGGTCCCTCGGGACTAGCGGGGGGAATGAGCAGCACTTC. Translation gives CASSRSLGTSGGNEQHF. The full variable domain, in which reference TRBV5-5 and TRBJ2-7 provide the parts outside the CDR3, is DAGVTQSPTHLIKTRGQQVTLRCSPISGHKSVSWYQQVLGQGPQFIFQYYEKEERGRGNFPDRFSARQFPNYSSELNVNALLLGDSALYLCASSRSLGTSGGNEQHFGPGTRLTVT.

This chain joins TRBV4-2 and TRBJ2-5; 13 bases fit TRBD2. CDR1 is LGHNA, CDR2 YNFKEQ, per germline. Trimming cost V 3 bases and J 4 bases; bases outside gene matches: 5. The CDR3 runs 16 residues. The chain's CDR3 is CASSQGTSGELETQYF. CDR3 nucleotides: TGTGCCAGCAGCCAGGGGACTAGCGGGGAGCTAGAGACCCAGTACTTC.